A single sample is the source of the 15 T cell receptor beta chains below, sequenced in a study of cytomegalovirus exposure and HLA in healthy donors. The PCR was carried out with 60 Vbeta primers and 13 Jbeta primers. Produced via immunoSEQ multiplex PCR; TCRdb's table is partial and in-frame only. The sample has about 65,000 clones; 62% are singletons. Sequenced sample: PBMCs. The source of these receptors is a man aged 25-45 years in good health and CMV-seronegative.

The chain recombines TRBV5-1 with TRBJ2-5; 7 positions agree with TRBD2. Germline trimming cut 3 bases from V and 3 bases from J; bases unmatched to any gene: 5. The CDR3 length is 14 residues. Germline V gene lookup returns CDR1 SGHRS and CDR2 YFSETQ. Here the CDR3 reads CASSWAAGEETQYF. CDR3 nucleotides: TGCGCCAGCAGCTGGGCCGCGGGGGAAGAGACCCAGTACTTC.

The gene calls are TRBV18 and TRBJ2-3, with 13 bases that match TRBD2. V was pared by 5 bases and J by 4 bases, with 6 bases of the junction left unmatched. The CDR3 contains 16 residues. CDR1 KGHSH and CDR2 LQKENI come from the germline V gene. In DNA, the CDR3 is TGTGCCAGCTCAATGGGACTAGCGGGGTTGGCAGATACGCAGTATTTT. This sequence encodes CASSMGLAGLADTQYF.

The rearrangement joins TRBV2 to TRBJ1-2; D gene ambiguous. This CDR3 is built from 12 residues. The V and J ends lost 6 bases and 6 bases respectively, with 11 bases between them. Germline CDR1 SNHLY, CDR2 FYNNEI. The CDR3 loop reads CASRGRPDGYTF. The CDR3 coding sequence is TGTGCCAGCAGGGGCAGGCCCGATGGCTACACCTTC.

This clone was seen more than once but under ten times. The V gene is TRBV9, the J gene TRBJ2-7; 8 nucleotides match TRBD2. The CDR3 totals 14 residues. Germline-derived CDR1 and CDR2 are SGDLS and YYNGEE. The trim removed 4 bases at V and 2 bases at J, leaving 5 bases unmatched. The CDR3 DNA reads TGTGCCAGCAGCCCTCTACTAGCGGCCTACGAGCAGTACTTC. This encodes CASSPLLAAYEQYF.

V usage is TRBV25-1 and J usage is TRBJ2-3; no reliable D call. This CDR3 has 15 amino acids. Germline V gene data show CDR1 as MGHDK and CDR2 as SYGVNS. Trimming left V 3 bases short and J 1 base short, with 11 bases between. The DNA of the CDR3 is TGTGCCAGCAGTGACCCCCGCGAGCGCACAGATACGCAGTATTTT. Protein product: CASSDPRERTDTQYF.

The genes are TRBV6-5 and TRBJ1-2, with 12 bases aligning to TRBD1. Losses at the gene ends were 5 bases for V and 7 bases for J; bases not matched to a gene: 5. This CDR3 has 14 residues. Germline assignment: CDR1 MNHEY and CDR2 SVGAGI. The CDR3, as DNA: TGTGCCAGCAGTAGGGGACAGGGGGCGTCTGGCTACACCTTC. Translating it yields CASSRGQGASGYTF.

This clone was picked up a small number of times. The chain employs TRBV29-1 and TRBJ1-2, with D maybe TRBD1 (6 bases). Germline loops: CDR1 SQVTM, CDR2 ANQGSEA. V lost 7 bases and J 6 bases, leaving 18 bases between the germline ends. The CDR3 length is 13 residues. CDR3 sequence (DNA): TGCAGCGACGGAGATACAGGGATCCATGGCTACACCTTC. Its protein is CSDGDTGIHGYTF.

The chain employs TRBV7-7 and TRBJ2-5; 7 nucleotides agree with TRBD1. Looked up from germline, CDR1 is SSHAT and CDR2 is FNYEAQ (reference sequence). V was clipped by 3 bases and J by 7 bases; unmatched bases: 11. CDR3 length: 15 residues. CDR3 loop: CASSLTGSPHGTQYF. The CDR3 DNA is TGTGCCAGCAGCTTGACAGGGTCCCCCCATGGGACCCAGTACTTC.

The rearrangement links TRBV27 to TRBJ1-1; D is unresolved. V lost 2 bases, J lost 4 bases, and 8 bases lay in between. The CDR3 is 13 residues long. CDR1 and CDR2 (germline): MNHEY, SMNVEV (reference sequence). The CDR3 loop reads CASSLGEGTEAFF. The DNA for the CDR3 is TGTGCCAGCAGTTTAGGGGAGGGCACTGAAGCTTTCTTT.

The genes are TRBV6-5 and TRBJ2-3; 8 bases fit TRBD2. Germline CDR1 and CDR2: MNHEY and SVGAGI. Germline trimming cut 6 bases from V and 6 bases from J; bases unmatched to any gene: 11. The CDR3 spans 15 residues. The CDR3 bases are TGTGCCAGCAGCTCTTTGCGGGGGGAGGTGGATACGCAGTATTTT. Encoded protein: CASSSLRGEVDTQYF.

This rearrangement joins TRBV27 to TRBJ2-5, with D hard to call. Trimming pared 1 base from V and 1 base from J, leaving 7 bases between. The germline gives CDR1 MNHEY, CDR2 SMNVEV (reference sequence). The CDR3 sequence is 14 residues long. The CDR3 reads CASSLFASQETQYF. The CDR3 DNA reads TGTGCCAGCAGTTTATTTGCCAGCCAAGAGACCCAGTACTTC.

J is TRBJ2-7 and V is TRBV5-1, with a weak D call TRBD2 (6 bases). This CDR3 is 14 amino acids long. Germline values: CDR1 SGHRS, CDR2 YFSETQ. Trimming cost V 0 bases and J 2 bases, with 9 bases left between them. CDR3 DNA sequence: TGCGCCAGCAGCTTGGCGGGGGAGACCTACGAGCAGTACTTC. This codes for CASSLAGETYEQYF. The full variable domain, rest sourced from reference TRBV5-1 and TRBJ2-7, is KAGVTQTPRYLIKTRGQQVTLSCSPISGHRSVSWYQQTPGQGLQFLFEYFSETQRNKGNFPGRFSGRQFSNSRSEMNVSTLELGDSALYLCASSLAGETYEQYFGPGTRLTVT.

This clone has only a few counts. V gene TRBV6-5 combines with J gene TRBJ2-7; 10 nucleotides align to TRBD2. V trimming: 4 bases; J trimming: 6 bases; junction bases outside the gene matches: 12. Germline assignment: CDR1 MNHEY and CDR2 SVGAGI. The CDR3 length is 16 residues. Here the CDR3 reads CASSSAGGPVSGEQYF. CDR3 coding DNA: TGTGCCAGCAGTTCAGCGGGGGGGCCTGTTTCAGGCGAGCAGTACTTC.

The V gene is TRBV4-1, the J gene TRBJ2-5; 11 bases fit TRBD2. The CDR3 loop spans 19 amino acids. J was trimmed by 5 bases and V by 5 bases; bases with no gene match: 19. From germline, CDR1 is MGHRA and CDR2 YSYEKL. DNA for the CDR3: TGCGCCAGCAGCTTCCCCCCCCCGGGACTAGCGGAAGGAGGGGAGACCCAGTACTTC. Translated, it gives CASSFPPPGLAEGGETQYF.

This chain connects TRBV7-2 to TRBJ2-7; maybe TRBD1 (6 bases). Germline CDR1 is SGHTA and CDR2 is FQGNSA. V dropped 2 bases and J dropped 7 bases, with 12 bases sitting between them. The CDR3 is 13 residues long. For the CDR3, the DNA is TGTGCCAGCAGCTTAACCACAGGGACAGAGCAGTACTTC. Translating gives CASSLTTGTEQYF.